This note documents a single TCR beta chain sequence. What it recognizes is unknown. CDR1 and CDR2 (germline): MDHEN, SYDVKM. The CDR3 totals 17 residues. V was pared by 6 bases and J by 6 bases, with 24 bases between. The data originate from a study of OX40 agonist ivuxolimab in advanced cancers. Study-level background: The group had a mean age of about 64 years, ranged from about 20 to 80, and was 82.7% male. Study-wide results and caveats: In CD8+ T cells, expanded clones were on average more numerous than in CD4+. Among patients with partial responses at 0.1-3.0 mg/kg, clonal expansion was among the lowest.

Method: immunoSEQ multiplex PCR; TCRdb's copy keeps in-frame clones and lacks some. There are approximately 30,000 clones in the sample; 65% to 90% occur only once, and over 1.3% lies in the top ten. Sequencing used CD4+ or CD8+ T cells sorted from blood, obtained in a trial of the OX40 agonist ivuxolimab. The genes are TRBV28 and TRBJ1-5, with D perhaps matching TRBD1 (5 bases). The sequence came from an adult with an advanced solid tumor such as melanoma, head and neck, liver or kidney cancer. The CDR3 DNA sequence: TGTGCCAGCAGCAATTGGGGCCCGGGGGGAGCGGTTCAGCCCCAGCATTTT. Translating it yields CASSNWGPGGAVQPQHF. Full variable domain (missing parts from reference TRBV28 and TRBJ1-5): DVKVTQSSRYLVKRTGEKVFLECVQDMDHENMFWYRQDPGLGLRLIYFSYDVKMKEKGDIPEGYSVSREKKERFSLILESASTNQTSMYLCASSNWGPGGAVQPQHFGDGTRLSIL.